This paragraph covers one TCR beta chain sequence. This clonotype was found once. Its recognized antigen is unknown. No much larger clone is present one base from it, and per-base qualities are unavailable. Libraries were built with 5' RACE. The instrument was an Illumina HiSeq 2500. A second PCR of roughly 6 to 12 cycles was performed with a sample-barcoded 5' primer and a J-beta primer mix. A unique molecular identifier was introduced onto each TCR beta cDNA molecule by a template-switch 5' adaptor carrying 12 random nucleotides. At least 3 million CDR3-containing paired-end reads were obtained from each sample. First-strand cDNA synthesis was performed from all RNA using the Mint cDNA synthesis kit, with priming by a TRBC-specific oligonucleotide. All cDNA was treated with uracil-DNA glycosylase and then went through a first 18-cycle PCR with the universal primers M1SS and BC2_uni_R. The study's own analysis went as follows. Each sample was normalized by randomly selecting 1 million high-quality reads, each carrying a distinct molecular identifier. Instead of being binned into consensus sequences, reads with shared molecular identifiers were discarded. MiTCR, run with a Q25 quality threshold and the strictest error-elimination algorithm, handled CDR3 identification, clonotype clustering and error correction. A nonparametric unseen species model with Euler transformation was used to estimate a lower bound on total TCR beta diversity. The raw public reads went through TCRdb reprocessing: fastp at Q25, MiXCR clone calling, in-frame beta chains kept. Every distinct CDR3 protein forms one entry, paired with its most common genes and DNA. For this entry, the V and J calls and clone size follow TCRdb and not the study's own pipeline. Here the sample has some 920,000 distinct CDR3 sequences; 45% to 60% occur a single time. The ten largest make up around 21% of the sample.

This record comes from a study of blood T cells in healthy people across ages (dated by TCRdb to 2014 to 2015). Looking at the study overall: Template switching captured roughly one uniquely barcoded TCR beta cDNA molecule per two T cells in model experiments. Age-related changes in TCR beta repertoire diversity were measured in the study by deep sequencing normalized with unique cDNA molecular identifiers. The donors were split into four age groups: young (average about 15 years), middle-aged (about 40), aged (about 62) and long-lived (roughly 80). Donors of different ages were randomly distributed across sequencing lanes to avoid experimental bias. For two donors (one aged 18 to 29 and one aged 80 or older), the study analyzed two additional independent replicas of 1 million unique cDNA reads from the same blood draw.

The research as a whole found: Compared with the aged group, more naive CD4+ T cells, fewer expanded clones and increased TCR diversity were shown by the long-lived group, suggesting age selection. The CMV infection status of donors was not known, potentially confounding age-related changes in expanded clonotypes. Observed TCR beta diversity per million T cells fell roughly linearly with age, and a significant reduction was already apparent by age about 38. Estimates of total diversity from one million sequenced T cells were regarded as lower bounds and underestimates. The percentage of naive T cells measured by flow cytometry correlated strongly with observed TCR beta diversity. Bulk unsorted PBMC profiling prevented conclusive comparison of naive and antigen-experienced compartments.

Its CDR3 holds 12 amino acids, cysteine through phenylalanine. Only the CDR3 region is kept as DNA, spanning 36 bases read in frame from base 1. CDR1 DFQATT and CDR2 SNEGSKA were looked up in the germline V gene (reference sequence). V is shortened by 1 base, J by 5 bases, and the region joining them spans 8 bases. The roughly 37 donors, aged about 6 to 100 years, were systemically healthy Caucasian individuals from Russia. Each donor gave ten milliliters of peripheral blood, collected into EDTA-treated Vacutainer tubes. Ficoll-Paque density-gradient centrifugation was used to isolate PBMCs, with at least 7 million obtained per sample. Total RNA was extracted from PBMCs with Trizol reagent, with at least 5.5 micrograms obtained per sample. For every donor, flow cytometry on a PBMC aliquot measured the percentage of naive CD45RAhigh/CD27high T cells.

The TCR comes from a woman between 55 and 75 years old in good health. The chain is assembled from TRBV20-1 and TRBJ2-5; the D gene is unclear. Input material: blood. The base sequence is TGCAGTGCTAGAGTTCCGAAGGAGACCCAGTACTTC. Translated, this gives CSARVPKETQYF.